This record covers a single T cell receptor (beta chain). The entry originates in a study of T cell responses to AZD1222 COVID-19 vaccine. The V and J ends lost 1 base and 8 bases respectively, with 11 bases between them. CDR3 length: 13 residues. Germline CDR1 reads LGHNA; CDR2 reads YSLEER. The protocol was immunoSEQ multiplex PCR, while the TCRdb copy is restricted to in-frame clones and leaves out a portion. The sample lists about 120,000 clones, 92% occurring once. This specimen was peripheral blood, taken on day 0 of AZD1222 vaccination. The V and J genes are TRBV4-3 and TRBJ1-1; perhaps TRBD1 as D (6 bases). The sequence was collected from an adult in good health. The CDR3 nucleotides read TGCGCCAGCAGCCAAGGGGGACACCGAGAAGCTTTCTTT. It codes for CASSQGGHREAFF.